The 23 T cell receptor beta chains given below trace back to one sample, sequenced in a study of human T cells and chemical hapten exposure. Stated time point: patch test 1, 2 weeks after DPC sensitization. The treatment here: therapeutic diphenylcyclopropenone sensitization with weekly scalp DPC. Each CDR3 protein is one row after TCRdb ran MiXCR on the RACE reads. The table lists roughly 380,000 distinct CDR3 sequences, more than 4.5% of them singletons. Sequencing used whole blood, obtained in connection with sensitization to the hapten diphenylcyclopropenone (DPC). The receptors here all came from a woman between 50 and 59 years old with alopecia areata. Some clones in this sample may be carry-over from other donors' samples.

The chain is built from TRBV20-1 and TRBJ2-3, with D tentatively TRBD2 (5 bases). There are 15 residues in the CDR3. Germline lookup yields CDR1 DFQATT and CDR2 SNEGSKA (reference sequence). V was pared by 0 bases and J by 1 base, with 11 bases between. In nucleotides, the CDR3 is TGCAGTGCTAGAGATCTCCTAGCCGGCACAGATACGCAGTATTTT. Its translation is CSARDLLAGTDTQYF.

This clonotype turned up a few times. This chain uses TRBV5-6 with TRBJ2-6; no clear D. V was cut by 3 bases and J by 0 bases, with 7 bases left in between. Germline loops: CDR1 SGHDT, CDR2 YYEEEE. The CDR3 is 15 amino acids. The CDR3 sequence: CASSYVNSGANVLTF. CDR3 DNA sequence: TGTGCCAGCAGCTACGTCAACTCTGGGGCCAACGTCCTGACTTTC.

This clonotype was observed many times. This chain links TRBV3-1 with TRBJ1-1; D is possibly TRBD1 (5 bases). Germline V lookup: CDR1 LGHDT, CDR2 YNNKEL (reference sequence). This CDR3 is built from 16 residues. Trimming cost V 1 base and J 4 bases, with 16 bases left between them. CDR3 coding DNA: TGTGCCAGCAGCCAAGGTCTCTGGGACGGGAGCACTGAAGCTTTCTTT. Translation gives CASSQGLWDGSTEAFF. The full variable domain, completed using reference TRBV3-1 and TRBJ1-1, is DTAVSQTPKYLVTQMGNDKSIKCEQNLGHDTMYWYKQDSKKFLKIMFSYNNKELIINETVPNRFSPKSPDKAHLNLHINSLELGDSAVYFCASSQGLWDGSTEAFFGQGTRLTVV.

There are many counts of this clonotype. This chain joins TRBV28 and TRBJ2-3; 9 positions agree with TRBD1. The germline CDR1 and CDR2 sequences are MDHEN and SYDVKM. CDR3 length: 14 amino acids. Trimming at V came to 4 bases and at J to 1 base, leaving 0 bases not matched to a gene. CDR3 bases: TGTGCCAGCAGTTGGACAGGGGGCACAGATACGCAGTATTTT. Amino acids: CASSWTGGTDTQYF.

This clonotype appeared many times. This rearrangement joins TRBV13 to TRBJ1-4; D is unclear. The germline V and J ends were trimmed by 5 bases and 5 bases, with 12 bases remaining between them. Germline CDR1 reads PRHDT; CDR2 reads FYEKMQ (reference sequence). This CDR3 is 14 amino acids long. The CDR3 spells CASSQGNRNEKLFF. The CDR3 DNA is TGTGCCAGCAGCCAAGGGAACAGAAATGAAAAACTGTTTTTT.

This clonotype occurred a few times. This rearrangement joins TRBV4-3 to TRBJ2-2; a weak D match, TRBD1 (5 bases). The CDR3 consists of 16 residues. Germline CDR1 reads LGHNA; CDR2 reads YSLEER. The V end lost 1 base, the J end lost 3 bases, and 12 bases lay between the germline ends. CDR3 bases: TGCGCCAGCAGCCAAGTCTTCAGGGTCGACACCGGGGAGCTGTTTTTT. This codes for CASSQVFRVDTGELFF.

This clonotype was found a few times. For the CDR3, the DNA is TGTGCCATCAGCGCTGGGACTAGCGGGGGCCCTGAGCAGTTCTTC. Translated: CAISAGTSGGPEQFF. This chain uses TRBV10-3 with TRBJ2-1; 14 positions agree with TRBD2. The CDR3 runs 15 residues. V lost 6 bases and J lost 9; bases outside the gene matches: 7. Germline CDR1 is ENHRY and CDR2 is SYGVKD.

This clonotype has ten or more counts. The chain links TRBV7-9 to TRBJ2-3; D is tentatively TRBD1 or TRBD2 (5 bases each). Trimming removed 5 bases from V and 6 bases from J, with 18 bases in between. Germline values: CDR1 SEHNR, CDR2 FQNEAQ (reference sequence). This CDR3 region has 15 residues. Here the CDR3 DNA reads TGTGCCAGCAGCGTGGGGGAGCGGCCCCCGGATACGCAGTATTTT. It codes for CASSVGERPPDTQYF.

V usage is TRBV3-1 and J usage is TRBJ1-6; D gene unclear. In germline, CDR1 is LGHDT, CDR2 YNNKEL (reference sequence). The V and J ends lost 3 bases and 0 bases respectively, with 12 bases between them. CDR3 size: 17 residues. Here the CDR3 reads CASSHTRSSSYNSPLHF. CDR3 coding DNA: TGTGCCAGCAGCCACACACGCTCGAGCTCCTATAATTCACCCCTCCACTTT. The whole variable domain, filled in from reference TRBV3-1 and TRBJ1-6, reads DTAVSQTPKYLVTQMGNDKSIKCEQNLGHDTMYWYKQDSKKFLKIMFSYNNKELIINETVPNRFSPKSPDKAHLNLHINSLELGDSAVYFCASSHTRSSSYNSPLHFGNGTRLTVT.

This clonotype turned up a few times. V usage is TRBV9 and J usage is TRBJ2-2, with TRBD2 matching 10 bases. The CDR3 extends over 18 amino acids. V gave up 4 bases and J gave up 4 bases; unmatched junction bases: 13. Germline lookup yields CDR1 SGDLS and CDR2 YYNGEE. CDR3 coding DNA: TGTGCCAGCAGCACTAATCAAGCGGGGGGGCCCTCCACCGGGGAGCTGTTTTTT. It specifies CASSTNQAGGPSTGELFF.

A note on this clonotype: This may be a read error: a much more frequent sequence differs by one nucleotide. The chain has TRBV7-2 and TRBJ2-5, with 9 bases lining up with TRBD2. The junction had 18 bases not matched to a gene; V was cut back by 8 bases and J by 2 bases. The germline CDR1 and CDR2 sequences are SGHTA and FQGNSA. CDR3 length equals 18 residues. The CDR3 coding sequence is TGTGCCAGCGATGCCGGTTCGGGCGGGAGGGCCACGCAAGAGACCCAGTACTTC. Its translation is CASDAGSGGRATQETQYF.

At least ten counts were recorded for this clonotype. V usage is TRBV7-2 and J usage is TRBJ1-2, with TRBD1 as a possible D gene (6 bases). CDR3 length: 14 amino acids. Germline values: CDR1 SGHTA, CDR2 FQGNSA. The germline V and J ends were trimmed by 8 bases and 2 bases, with 15 bases remaining between them. The CDR3 is CASCLKGQNYGYTF. The CDR3 region has the DNA TGTGCCAGCTGTCTAAAGGGACAAAACTATGGCTACACCTTC. The full variable domain, with the rest looked up from reference TRBV7-2 and TRBJ1-2, is GAGVSQSPSNKVTEKGKDVELRCDPISGHTALYWYRQSLGQGLEFLIYFQGNSAPDKSGLPSDRFSAERTGGSVSTLTIQRTQQEDSAVYLCASCLKGQNYGYTFGSGTRLTVV.

This clonotype was observed many times. This chain uses TRBV6-2 or TRBV6-3 with TRBJ2-6; D is tentatively TRBD1 or TRBD2 (5 bases each). The CDR3 contains 19 residues. Trimming took 4 bases from V and 1 from J, leaving 20 bases between them. The germline V gene has CDR1 MNHEY and CDR2 SVGEGT. The CDR3 region is CASSFDSGTDFSGANVLTF. The CDR3 DNA follows: TGTGCCAGCAGTTTCGACTCCGGGACGGACTTTTCTGGGGCCAACGTCCTGACTTTC.

This clonotype was detected a few times. The chain has TRBV29-1 and TRBJ1-1, with TRBD1 matching 7 bases. The CDR3 is 15 residues long. CDR1 is SQVTM and CDR2 is ANQGSEA in the germline V gene. The J segment lost 0 bases and the V segment lost 6 bases, leaving 10 bases of the junction unmatched. CDR3 amino acids: CSVRDGGTVNTEAFF. The CDR3 coding sequence is TGCAGCGTGAGGGATGGCGGGACAGTGAACACTGAAGCTTTCTTT.

This clonotype has at least ten counts. The chain carries TRBV20-1 and TRBJ1-1; unclear D gene. The CDR3 has 14 residues. V was trimmed by 4 bases and J by 0 bases, leaving 12 bases between them. Germline V CDR1 and CDR2: DFQATT, SNEGSKA (reference sequence). The CDR3 is CSATRTAMNTEAFF. The DNA for the CDR3 is TGCAGTGCTACCCGAACAGCGATGAACACTGAAGCTTTCTTT.

The chain has TRBV5-6 and TRBJ1-2; weak D call: TRBD1 (5 bases). This CDR3 has 13 amino acids. The V end lost 0 bases, the J end lost 7 bases, and 10 bases lay between the germline ends. Germline V CDR1 and CDR2: SGHDT, YYEEEE. Here the CDR3 DNA reads TGTGCCAGCAGCTTGGAGGGGTCTAGTGGCTACACCTTC. This codes for CASSLEGSSGYTF. Filled out from reference TRBV5-6 and TRBJ1-2, the complete variable domain reads DAGVTQSPTHLIKTRGQQVTLRCSPKSGHDTVSWYQQALGQGPQFIFQYYEEEERQRGNFPDRFSGHQFPNYSSELNVNALLLGDSALYLCASSLEGSSGYTFGSGTRLTVV.

This clonotype was detected ten times or more. This chain links TRBV20-1 with TRBJ2-3; perhaps TRBD1 as D (6 bases). The CDR3 loop spans 14 amino acids. The germline V gene encodes CDR1 DFQATT and CDR2 SNEGSKA (reference sequence). The V gene lost 1 base and the J gene lost 0 bases, with 8 bases spanning the gap. CDR3 residues: CSARVTGSTDTQYF. The DNA for the CDR3 is TGCAGTGCTAGAGTTACAGGGAGCACAGATACGCAGTATTTT.

This clonotype was recorded many times. J is TRBJ1-1 and V is TRBV6-5, with TRBD1 matching 8 bases. Looked up from germline, CDR1 is MNHEY and CDR2 is SVGAGI. The CDR3 extends over 14 amino acids. After removal of 6 bases from V and 5 bases from J, the junction contained 8 bases not matched to a gene. CDR3 residues: CASRSQGAMTEAFF. The CDR3 bases are TGTGCCAGCAGGAGTCAGGGGGCGATGACTGAAGCTTTCTTT.

The chain combines TRBV3-1 with TRBJ2-7; no firm D call. V was clipped by 3 bases and J by 3 bases, with 9 bases between them. The CDR3 spans 13 residues. The germline V gene has CDR1 LGHDT and CDR2 YNNKEL (reference sequence). The DNA for the CDR3 is TGTGCCAGCAGCCACCCCCGTGGCTACGAGCAGTACTTC. This codes for CASSHPRGYEQYF.

This clonotype was seen ten or more times. The chain carries TRBV3-1 and TRBJ1-5, with D possibly matching TRBD1 (6 bases). CDR3 length: 21 amino acids. Germline CDR1 and CDR2: LGHDT and YNNKEL (reference sequence). Trimming left V 3 bases short and J 0 bases short, with 27 bases between. The CDR3 is CASSHPGTGQPGPYSNQPQHF. The CDR3 DNA reads as TGTGCCAGCAGCCACCCTGGGACGGGACAACCCGGGCCTTATAGCAATCAGCCCCAGCATTTT.

The V and J genes are TRBV28 and TRBJ1-2, with 11 bases aligning to TRBD1. CDR1 is MDHEN, CDR2 SYDVKM, per germline. The V segment lost 4 bases and the J segment 2 bases; nucleotides outside the gene matches: 3. The CDR3 runs to 15 residues. The CDR3 region has the DNA TGTGCCAGCAGTTCACGGGACAGGGGGAACTATGGCTACACCTTC. Translating it yields CASSSRDRGNYGYTF.

Ten or more counts support this clonotype. The gene calls are TRBV13 and TRBJ2-5, with D possibly being TRBD2 (6 bases). The germline V gene has CDR1 PRHDT and CDR2 FYEKMQ (reference sequence). V lost 8 bases, J lost 2 bases, and 12 bases lay in between. This CDR3 has 13 amino acids. The CDR3 sequence is CASSAGPQETQYF. The CDR3 DNA is TGTGCCAGCTCGGCGGGACCACAAGAGACCCAGTACTTC.

At least ten counts were recorded for this clonotype. The rearrangement joins TRBV6-5 to TRBJ2-3, with a possible D match to TRBD1 (5 bases). The CDR3 length is 12 residues. Trimming pared 7 bases from V and 3 bases from J, leaving 8 bases between. CDR1 and CDR2 from the germline V gene are MNHEY and SVGAGI. The DNA for the CDR3 is TGTGCCAGCAAAGCAGGGACAGATACGCAGTATTTT. This encodes CASKAGTDTQYF.